This entry lists 21 T cell receptor beta chains sequenced from one sample in a study of early T cells in non-severe SARS-CoV-2 infection. Using its own MiXCR run on the 5' RACE reads, TCRdb lists one record per CDR3 protein. The sample lists 55,000 to 65,000 distinct CDR3 sequences, about 9.8% occurring once. Input material: whole blood. The receptors shown here come from an adult who was a healthcare worker with PCR-confirmed SARS-CoV-2 infection or an uninfected control (not recorded which).

This clonotype was observed a few times. The genes are TRBV3-2 and TRBJ1-1; TRBD1, the D gene given by the table, was not confirmed from the DNA. TRBV3-2 is given as a pseudogene. CDR3 size: 15 residues. The CDR3 DNA sequence: TGTGCCAGCAGCCACGTCCCAGCCATGAACACTGAAGCTTTCTTT. It is translated as CASSHVPAMNTEAFF.

This clonotype was detected ten times or more. This chain uses TRBV4-3 with TRBJ1-4; D unresolved. Germline loops: CDR1 LGHNA, CDR2 YSLEER. This CDR3 has 15 amino acids. Trimming pared 3 bases from V and 5 bases from J, leaving 13 bases between. The CDR3 region has the DNA TGCGCCAGCAGCCAGCAGAGTGAGATCAATGAAAAACTGTTTTTT. Protein product: CASSQQSEINEKLFF.

This chain joins TRBV7-9 and TRBJ2-7; D is tentatively TRBD1 or TRBD2 (5 bases each). The germline V gene has CDR1 SEHNR and CDR2 FQNEAQ (reference sequence). The CDR3 spans 18 residues. Trimming shortened V by 5 bases and J by 5 bases, and 28 bases separated the two germline ends. In nucleotides, the CDR3 is TGTGCCAGCAGCCGGGGCCATCCCGTAGCCCTCTCACGGGACGAGCAGTACTTC. Amino acids: CASSRGHPVALSRDEQYF.

This clonotype has at least ten counts. The chain is built from TRBV5-5 and TRBJ2-3; unclear D gene. With 2 bases removed from V and 4 bases from J, the gap between germline ends came to 5 bases. Looked up from germline, CDR1 is SGHKS and CDR2 is YYEKEE (reference sequence). The CDR3 spans 12 residues. The CDR3 region has the DNA TGTGCCAGCAGCTTCCGGGCAGATACGCAGTATTTT. Amino acid sequence: CASSFRADTQYF.

This clonotype was picked up many times. The chain carries TRBV28 and TRBJ2-7; TRBD2 matches at 8 bases. The trim removed 5 bases at V and 2 bases at J, leaving 11 bases unmatched. CDR3 length: 16 amino acids. In germline, CDR1 is MDHEN, CDR2 SYDVKM. CDR3 loop: CASSDTKRERAYEQYF. The CDR3 DNA reads as TGTGCCAGCAGTGACACCAAGCGGGAGCGCGCCTACGAGCAGTACTTC.

The chain recombines TRBV5-1 with TRBJ2-3, with D possibly matching TRBD2 (5 bases). From germline, CDR1 is SGHRS and CDR2 YFSETQ. Trimming shortened V by 4 bases and J by 6 bases, and 12 bases separated the two germline ends. The CDR3 is 13 residues long. The CDR3 DNA reads TGCGCCAGCAGCGGACGGGGATTGGATACGCAGTATTTT. It specifies CASSGRGLDTQYF.

In regard to this clonotype: This may be a read error, as it is one base from a much larger clone. The chain joins TRBV7-2 to TRBJ2-7, with TRBD1 matching over 9 bases. Looked up from germline, CDR1 is SGHTA and CDR2 is FQGNSA. There are 14 residues in the CDR3. The CDR3 is CVSSLGTGTYEQYF. The CDR3 DNA sequence: TGTGTCAGCAGCTTAGGGACAGGGACCTACGAGCAGTACTTC.

At least ten counts were recorded for this clonotype. This chain joins TRBV11-1 and TRBJ1-1, with D uncertain. The germline CDR1 and CDR2 sequences are SGHAT and FQDESV (reference sequence). The length of the CDR3 is 14 residues. With 2 bases removed from V and 1 base from J, the gap between germline ends came to 8 bases. CDR3: CASSLYTPNTEAFF. CDR3 nucleotides: TGTGCCAGCAGCTTATACACCCCGAACACTGAAGCTTTCTTT. The variable domain in full, with the rest retrieved from reference TRBV11-1 and TRBJ1-1, is EAEVAQSPRYKITEKSQAVAFWCDPISGHATLYWYRQILGQGPELLVQFQDESVVDDSQLPKDRFSAERLKGVDSTLKIQPAELGDSAMYLCASSLYTPNTEAFFGQGTRLTVV.

This clonotype was seen many times. This chain connects TRBV7-9 to TRBJ2-7; the D is unclear. The CDR3 has 15 amino acids. The ends were cut back, 4 bases at V and 6 bases at J, with 19 bases in the middle. CDR1 is SEHNR, CDR2 FQNEAQ, per germline (reference sequence). The CDR3 loop reads CASSSPLGPVREQYF. The CDR3 DNA reads as TGTGCCAGCAGCTCGCCTCTCGGACCGGTCCGCGAGCAGTACTTC.

The chain recombines TRBV28 with TRBJ2-3; possibly TRBD1 for D (7 bases). The CDR3 has 14 amino acids. Germline CDR1 MDHEN, CDR2 SYDVKM. V shed 8 bases and J shed 7 bases, with 19 bases lying between them. The CDR3 DNA is TGTGCCAGCCGGTCAGGGGGGCGGTCTAATACGCAGTATTTT. Protein sequence: CASRSGGRSNTQYF.

The genes are TRBV29-1 and TRBJ2-3, with 7 bases matching TRBD2. CDR1 and CDR2 from the germline V gene are SQVTM and ANQGSEA. The CDR3 covers 13 residues. J gave up 5 bases and V 3 bases, and 5 bases lay outside the gene matches. The CDR3 protein is CSVEGRAGDTQYF. The CDR3 nucleotides are TGCAGCGTTGAGGGGAGGGCGGGAGATACGCAGTATTTT.

This clonotype has only a few counts. The chain has TRBV9 and TRBJ2-5, with no clear D. Trimming cost V 0 bases and J 3 bases, with 12 bases left between them. Germline CDR1 and CDR2: SGDLS and YYNGEE. This CDR3 contains 15 residues. The CDR3 spells CASSVASRWEETQYF. In nucleotides, the CDR3 is TGTGCCAGCAGCGTAGCGTCTAGATGGGAAGAGACCCAGTACTTC.

The rearrangement uses TRBV7-3 and TRBJ1-1, with TRBD1 matching 10 bases. The CDR3 loop spans 16 amino acids. V was pared by 5 bases and J by 5 bases, with 11 bases of the junction left unmatched. Looked up from germline, CDR1 is SGHTA and CDR2 is FQGTGA. The CDR3 loop is CASSRVPGQGKTEAFF. The CDR3 nucleotides read TGTGCCAGCAGCCGAGTACCGGGACAGGGGAAGACTGAAGCTTTCTTT.

This clonotype was counted ten times or more. The chain employs TRBV18 and TRBJ2-2, with D possibly being TRBD1 (6 bases). The germline V and J ends were trimmed by 3 bases and 7 bases, with 12 bases remaining between them. The CDR3 extends over 14 amino acids. In germline, CDR1 is KGHSH, CDR2 LQKENI. CDR3 protein: CASSPGQLGGELFF. Written as DNA, the CDR3 is TGTGCCAGCTCACCGGGACAACTTGGCGGGGAGCTGTTTTTT. Full variable domain (remainder filled in from reference TRBV18 and TRBJ2-2): NAGVMQNPRHLVRRRGQEARLRCSPMKGHSHVYWYRQLPEEGLKFMVYLQKENIIDESGMPKERFSAEFPKEGPSILRIQQVVRGDSAAYFCASSPGQLGGELFFGEGSRLTVL.

This clonotype showed up many times. The rearrangement uses TRBV20-1 and TRBJ2-7; TRBD2 matches at 9 bases. CDR3 length: 17 residues. In germline, CDR1 is DFQATT, CDR2 SNEGSKA (reference sequence). Losses at the gene ends were 3 bases for V and 3 bases for J; bases not matched to a gene: 15. DNA of the CDR3: TGCAGTGCTAGGGGACTAGCTCAAGCCCCCTTCCTCTACGAGCAGTACTTC. The encoded protein is CSARGLAQAPFLYEQYF.

This clonotype has ten or more counts. The V gene is TRBV14, the J gene TRBJ2-1, with 10 bases aligning to TRBD2. The CDR3 is 14 amino acids. J gave up 5 bases and V 4 bases, and 2 bases lay outside the gene matches. The germline gives CDR1 SGHDN, CDR2 FVKESK. The CDR3 is CASSLAGGHNEQFF. Written as DNA, the CDR3 is TGTGCCAGCAGCCTAGCGGGAGGCCACAATGAGCAGTTCTTC. Full variable domain (rest looked up from reference TRBV14 and TRBJ2-1): EAGVTQFPSHSVIEKGQTVTLRCDPISGHDNLYWYRRVMGKEIKFLLHFVKESKQDESGMPNNRFLAERTGGTYSTLKVQPAELEDSGVYFCASSLAGGHNEQFFGPGTRLTVL.

In this sample, this clonotype turned up a few times. The J gene is TRBJ1-2, the V gene TRBV19; D call uncertain. CDR1 is LNHDA, CDR2 SQIVND, per germline (reference sequence). The length of the CDR3 is 12 residues. V dropped 5 bases and J dropped 4 bases, with 8 bases sitting between them. The CDR3 here is CASSDELYGYTF. The DNA of the CDR3 is TGTGCCAGTAGTGACGAACTCTATGGCTACACCTTC.

This clonotype was counted at least ten times. V is TRBV6-1 and J is TRBJ2-1, with 12 bases fitting TRBD2. Germline lookup yields CDR1 MNHNS and CDR2 SASEGT. V lost 6 bases, J lost 6 bases, and 3 bases stayed unmatched. The CDR3 sequence is 14 residues long. CDR3 amino acids: CASRTSGSVNEQFF. CDR3 coding DNA: TGTGCCAGCAGGACTAGCGGGAGTGTCAATGAGCAGTTCTTC.

This rearrangement joins TRBV12-3 or TRBV12-4 to TRBJ2-7; tentative D call: TRBD1 (5 bases). V shed 5 bases and J shed 3 bases, with 26 bases lying between them. CDR3 length: 18 residues. CDR3 residues: CASSTPLGTGRVLYEQYF. DNA for the CDR3: TGTGCCAGCAGTACCCCCCTCGGTACAGGAAGGGTTCTCTACGAGCAGTACTTC.

Many counts were recorded for this clonotype. DNA of the CDR3: TGTGCCAGCAGCCAAGGGGCTAGCGGGAGGCACGGGGGAGGGAATGAGCAGTTCTTC. As protein: CASSQGASGRHGGGNEQFF. V usage is TRBV7-6 and J usage is TRBJ2-1; 11 nucleotides line up with TRBD2. The CDR3 consists of 19 residues. V lost 5 bases, J lost 7 bases, and 19 bases stayed unmatched. Per germline, CDR1 SGHVS and CDR2 FNYEAQ.

In its sample, this clonotype was seen many times. The chain couples TRBV20-1 to TRBJ2-1; D ambiguous. The CDR3 is 12 amino acids. Germline-derived CDR1 and CDR2 are DFQATT and SNEGSKA (reference sequence). Trimming stripped 1 base from V and 6 bases from J, with 7 bases between. CDR3 sequence (DNA): TGCAGTGCTAGAGTGGTTTCCAATGAGCAGTTCTTC. Its protein is CSARVVSNEQFF.